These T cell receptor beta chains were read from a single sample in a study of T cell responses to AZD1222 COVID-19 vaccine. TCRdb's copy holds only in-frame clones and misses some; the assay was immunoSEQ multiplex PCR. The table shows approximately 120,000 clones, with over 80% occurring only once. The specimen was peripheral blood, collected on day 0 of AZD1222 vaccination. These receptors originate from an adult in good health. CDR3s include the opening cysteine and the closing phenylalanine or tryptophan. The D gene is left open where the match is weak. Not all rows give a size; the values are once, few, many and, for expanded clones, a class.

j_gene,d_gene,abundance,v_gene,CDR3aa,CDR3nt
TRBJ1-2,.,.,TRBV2,CASSEISYGYTF,TGTGCCAGCAGTGAAATCAGCTATGGCTACACCTTC
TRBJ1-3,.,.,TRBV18,CASSPSTGLSGNTIYF,TGTGCCAGCTCACCATCTACAGGGCTCTCTGGAAACACCATATATTTT
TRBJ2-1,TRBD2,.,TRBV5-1,CASSTLGLAGGEQFF,TGCGCCAGCAGTACATTGGGGCTAGCGGGAGGTGAGCAGTTCTTC
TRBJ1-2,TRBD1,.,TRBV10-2,CASSPRQGNYGYTF,TGCGCCAGCAGTCCTCGACAGGGGAACTATGGCTACACCTTC
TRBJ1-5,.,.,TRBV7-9,CASSREQGTNQPQHF,TGTGCCAGCAGCCGGGAACAGGGCACCAATCAGCCCCAGCATTTT
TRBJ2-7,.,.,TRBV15,CATSFFPPGTRTYEQYF,TGTGCCACCAGCTTCTTCCCCCCCGGGACAAGAACCTACGAGCAGTACTTC
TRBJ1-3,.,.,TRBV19,CASSSPGVANTIYF,TGTGCCAGTAGCTCTCCGGGCGTGGCAAACACCATATATTTT
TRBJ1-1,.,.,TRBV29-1,CSGRTVNTEAFF,TGCAGCGGAAGGACAGTGAACACTGAAGCTTTCTTT
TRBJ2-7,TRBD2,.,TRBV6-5,CASSYSGTSGYEQYF,TGTGCCAGCAGTTACTCTGGGACTAGCGGATACGAGCAGTACTTC
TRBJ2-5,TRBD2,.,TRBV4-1,CASSPKGLARSVETQYF,TGCGCCAGCAGTCCGAAGGGACTAGCGAGGTCCGTGGAGACCCAGTACTTC
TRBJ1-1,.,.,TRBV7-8,CASSLPSGGEAFF,TGTGCCAGCAGCTTGCCCTCCGGGGGCGAAGCTTTCTTT
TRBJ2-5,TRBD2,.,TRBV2,CASSEALGGSETQYF,TGTGCCAGCAGTGAAGCGTTGGGAGGGAGCGAGACCCAGTACTTC
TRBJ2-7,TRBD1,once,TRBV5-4,CASSFPGQSYEQYF,TGTGCCAGCAGCTTTCCGGGACAGTCCTACGAGCAGTACTTC
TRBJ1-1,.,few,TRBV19,CASSKLSSSTEAFF,TGTGCCAGTAGTAAATTAAGTTCGAGCACTGAAGCTTTCTTT
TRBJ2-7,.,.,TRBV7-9,CASSVREYEQYF,TGTGCCAGCAGCGTCCGGGAATACGAGCAGTACTTC
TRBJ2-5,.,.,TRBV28,CASSFFQLFGDTHERAQETQYF,TGTGCCAGCAGTTTTTTTCAGCTGTTCGGGGACACCCATGAGAGGGCTCAAGAGACCCAGTACTTC
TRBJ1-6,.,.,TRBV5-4,CASSLEWGRGSPLHF,TGTGCCAGCAGCTTGGAATGGGGCCGTGGTTCACCCCTCCACTTT
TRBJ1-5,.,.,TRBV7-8,CASSPQISGGEGNQPQHF,TGTGCCAGCAGCCCCCAGATCTCGGGGGGCGAAGGCAATCAGCCCCAGCATTTT
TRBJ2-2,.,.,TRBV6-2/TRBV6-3,CASSYAVAFTGELFF,TGTGCCAGCAGTTACGCGGTGGCTTTCACCGGGGAGCTGTTTTTT
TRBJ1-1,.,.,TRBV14,CASSAHTEAFF,TGTGCCAGCAGTGCCCACACTGAAGCTTTCTTT
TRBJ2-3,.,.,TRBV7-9,CASSLVAQYF,TGTGCCAGCAGCCTAGTTGCGCAGTATTTT
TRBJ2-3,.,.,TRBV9,CASSVLRTDTQYF,TGTGCCAGCAGCGTCCTTCGCACAGATACGCAGTATTTT
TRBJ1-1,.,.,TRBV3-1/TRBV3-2,CASSLSWKGNTEAFF,TGTGCCAGCAGCCTATCATGGAAGGGGAACACTGAAGCTTTCTTT
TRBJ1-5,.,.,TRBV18,CASSPPLQGVAGQPQHF,TGTGCCAGCTCACCACCCCTACAGGGCGTCGCGGGTCAGCCCCAGCATTTT
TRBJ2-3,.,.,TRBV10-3,CAISESIAQDTQYF,TGTGCCATCAGTGAGTCGATCGCCCAAGATACGCAGTATTTT
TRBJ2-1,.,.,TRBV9,CASSVDDNEQFF,TGTGCCAGCAGCGTAGATGACAATGAGCAGTTCTTC
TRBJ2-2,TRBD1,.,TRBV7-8,CASSLRQGGTGELFF,TGTGCCAGCAGCCTAAGACAGGGGGGCACCGGGGAGCTGTTTTTT
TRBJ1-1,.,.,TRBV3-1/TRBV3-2,CASISRGNTEAFF,TGTGCCAGCATCTCTCGCGGGAACACTGAAGCTTTCTTT
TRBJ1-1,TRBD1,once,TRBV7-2,CASSTQGGNTEAFF,TGTGCCAGCAGCACCCAGGGGGGAAACACTGAAGCTTTCTTT
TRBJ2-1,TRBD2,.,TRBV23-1,CASSQVSTSGFYNEQFF,TGCGCCAGCAGTCAAGTAAGCACTAGCGGATTCTACAATGAGCAGTTCTTC
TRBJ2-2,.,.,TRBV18,CASSPQGTSPRYTGELFF,TGTGCCAGCTCACCACAAGGGACAAGCCCCCGGTACACCGGGGAGCTGTTTTTT
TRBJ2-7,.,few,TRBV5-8,CASSLEPSSYEQYF,TGTGCCAGCAGCTTGGAGCCCAGCTCCTACGAGCAGTACTTC
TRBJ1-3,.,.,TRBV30,CAWTFLGTRDGNTIYF,TGTGCCTGGACTTTTCTTGGGACCCGGGACGGAAACACCATATATTTT
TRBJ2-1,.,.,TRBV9,CASSVSSRNEQFF,TGTGCCAGCAGCGTATCTAGCCGGAATGAGCAGTTCTTC
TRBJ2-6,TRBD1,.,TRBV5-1,CASSLGTGGANVLTF,TGCGCCAGCAGCTTGGGGACAGGCGGGGCCAACGTCCTGACTTTC
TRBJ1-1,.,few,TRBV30,CAWNHPLGVGTEAFF,TGTGCCTGGAACCACCCTCTCGGGGTTGGCACTGAAGCTTTCTTT
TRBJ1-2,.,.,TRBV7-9,CASSPGSAWGGGYTF,TGTGCCAGCAGCCCAGGGTCAGCCTGGGGAGGTGGCTACACCTTC
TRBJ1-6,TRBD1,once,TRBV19,CARPGQHHSPLHF,TGTGCCAGACCGGGACAGCATCATTCACCCCTCCACTTT
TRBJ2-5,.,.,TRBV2,CATESGPTETQYF,TGTGCCACCGAGTCCGGGCCTACGGAGACCCAGTACTTC
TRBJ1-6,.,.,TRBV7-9,CASSLAVGVLSPYNSPLHF,TGTGCCAGCAGCTTAGCGGTTGGGGTTCTCAGCCCTTATAATTCACCCCTCCACTTT
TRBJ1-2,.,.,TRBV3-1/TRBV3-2,CASSLQAHYGYTF,TGTGCCAGCAGCTTACAGGCCCACTATGGCTACACCTTC
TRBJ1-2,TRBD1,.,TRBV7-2,CASSLVTGANYGYTF,TGTGCCAGCAGCTTAGTGACAGGGGCCAACTATGGCTACACCTTC
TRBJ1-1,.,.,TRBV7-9,CASSLAGGLMNTEAFF,TGTGCCAGCAGCTTAGCGGGGGGGCTTATGAACACTGAAGCTTTCTTT
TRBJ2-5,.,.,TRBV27,CASSKQSLEETQYF,TGTGCCAGCAGTAAACAGTCTCTTGAGGAGACCCAGTACTTC
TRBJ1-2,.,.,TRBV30,CAWKTGSNYGYTF,TGTGCCTGGAAAACAGGGAGTAACTATGGCTACACCTTC
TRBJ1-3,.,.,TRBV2,CASSEKTVLYF,TGTGCCAGCAGTGAAAAGACAGTCCTATATTTT
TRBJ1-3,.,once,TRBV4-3,CASSQVGRLSFGNTIYF,TGCGCCAGCAGCCAAGTGGGCCGCCTCTCTTTCGGAAACACCATATATTTT